The rows below give T cell receptor beta chains drawn from one sample of a study of regulatory T cells in long-lasting Graves disease. TCRdb re-analysed the multiplex PCR reads in MiXCR, keeping a single row per CDR3 protein. Counted here are around 250,000 distinct CDR3 sequences, approximately 20% occurring once; the ten biggest clones make up 14%. The same specimen was also included in a second study, on T cells in Graves' hyperthyroidism and ophthalmopathy.

Sequencing was performed on peripheral blood mononuclear cells (PBMCs), taken at new diagnosis, from a patient treated with antithyroid drugs. These receptor sequences come from a woman aged 25 to 39 with Graves disease. Both conserved end residues are trimmed from each CDR3. Fields, in order: J gene, V gene, CDR3 protein.

J gene: TRBJ2-3
V gene: TRBV24-1
CDR3 protein: ATSDPGTGETGTDTQY

J gene: TRBJ2-3
V gene: TRBV2
CDR3 protein: ASSRGQKKADTQY

J gene: TRBJ1-1
V gene: TRBV18
CDR3 protein: ASSLGQADNTEAF

J gene: TRBJ2-3
V gene: TRBV29-1
CDR3 protein: SVETTGVSTDTQY

J gene: TRBJ2-7
V gene: TRBV7-8
CDR3 protein: ASSLVGSSEQY

J gene: TRBJ1-2
V gene: TRBV2
CDR3 protein: ASSEARTAVDGYT

J gene: TRBJ1-2
V gene: TRBV7-9
CDR3 protein: ASSLLGQLGDGYT

J gene: TRBJ1-4
V gene: TRBV10-3
CDR3 protein: AISEGMGELF

J gene: TRBJ2-3
V gene: TRBV3-1
CDR3 protein: ASSQDPGLRNSDTQY

J gene: TRBJ2-7
V gene: TRBV4-1
CDR3 protein: ASSQGSGAGGLYEQY

J gene: TRBJ2-1
V gene: TRBV5-1
CDR3 protein: ASSSDGGAVNEQF

J gene: TRBJ2-2
V gene: TRBV15
CDR3 protein: ATKAGRVNTGELF

J gene: TRBJ2-5
V gene: TRBV7-2
CDR3 protein: ASSLWPQETQY

J gene: TRBJ1-6
V gene: TRBV3-1
CDR3 protein: ASSARTGFSYNSPLH

J gene: TRBJ2-1
V gene: TRBV20-1
CDR3 protein: SASRDRGNEQF

J gene: TRBJ2-1
V gene: TRBV6-1
CDR3 protein: ASSEAPGQVQF

J gene: TRBJ1-1
V gene: TRBV5-4
CDR3 protein: ASSLAPGNGDTEAF

J gene: TRBJ2-1
V gene: TRBV6-6
CDR3 protein: ASSYIDGGEQF

J gene: TRBJ2-3
V gene: TRBV7-9
CDR3 protein: ASSSGAGGTDTQY

J gene: TRBJ1-1
V gene: TRBV6-1
CDR3 protein: ASGGWDEAF

J gene: TRBJ2-7
V gene: TRBV6-2/TRBV6-3
CDR3 protein: ASSDGTSGGVYEQY

J gene: TRBJ1-2
V gene: TRBV12-5
CDR3 protein: ASGLVGVGFGYGYT

J gene: TRBJ2-3
V gene: TRBV6-1
CDR3 protein: ASSAAVFGADTQY

J gene: TRBJ2-5
V gene: TRBV20-1
CDR3 protein: SARELAGNVQETQY

J gene: TRBJ2-7
V gene: TRBV5-1
CDR3 protein: ASSVEGLARYEQY

J gene: TRBJ2-1
V gene: TRBV2
CDR3 protein: ASGYRGSYNEQF

J gene: TRBJ1-5
V gene: TRBV12-3/TRBV12-4
CDR3 protein: ASSRQSRVGNQPQH

J gene: TRBJ2-1
V gene: TRBV6-4
CDR3 protein: ASSVDSSNEQF

J gene: TRBJ1-5
V gene: TRBV27
CDR3 protein: ASSQGGYSNQPQH

J gene: TRBJ2-5
V gene: TRBV20-1
CDR3 protein: SATWETQY

J gene: TRBJ2-6
V gene: TRBV10-3
CDR3 protein: AISPDTTASGANVLT

J gene: TRBJ2-1
V gene: TRBV18
CDR3 protein: ASSPIPYNEQF

J gene: TRBJ1-5
V gene: TRBV7-9
CDR3 protein: ASSTGGGQPQH

J gene: TRBJ1-5
V gene: TRBV7-9
CDR3 protein: ASSQAPGTPETQH

J gene: TRBJ2-2
V gene: TRBV12-5
CDR3 protein: ASGLVLVLGQGARAGELF

J gene: TRBJ1-3
V gene: TRBV12-5
CDR3 protein: ASGAALSTIY

J gene: TRBJ1-1
V gene: TRBV5-1
CDR3 protein: ASSLGGGAGYTEAF

J gene: TRBJ2-2
V gene: TRBV28
CDR3 protein: ASSLDLRGYTGELF

J gene: TRBJ2-5
V gene: TRBV3-1
CDR3 protein: ASSLLTPSGETQY

J gene: TRBJ2-7
V gene: TRBV12-3/TRBV12-4
CDR3 protein: ASSFQTYEQY

J gene: TRBJ1-2
V gene: TRBV9
CDR3 protein: ASTPTGPYFGYT

J gene: TRBJ2-3
V gene: TRBV20-1
CDR3 protein: SARVIAGASTDTQY

J gene: TRBJ2-6
V gene: TRBV12-3/TRBV12-4
CDR3 protein: ASSWANSGANVLT

J gene: TRBJ1-6
V gene: TRBV4-1
CDR3 protein: ASSQGDRTGGGSPLH

J gene: TRBJ1-4
V gene: TRBV27
CDR3 protein: ASSLSRGEKLF

J gene: TRBJ1-1
V gene: TRBV20-1
CDR3 protein: SASEFGGVNTEAF

J gene: TRBJ2-1
V gene: TRBV2
CDR3 protein: ASRGWTGAYNEQF

J gene: -
V gene: TRBV11-2
CDR3 protein: ASSHKLAEGGAETQY

J gene: TRBJ1-3
V gene: TRBV7-3
CDR3 protein: ASSEGDSGNTIY

J gene: TRBJ2-1
V gene: TRBV12-3/TRBV12-4
CDR3 protein: ASSLTRGLYNEQF

J gene: TRBJ2-4
V gene: TRBV7-9
CDR3 protein: ASSLGGRGGYGNIQY

J gene: TRBJ2-7
V gene: TRBV7-9
CDR3 protein: ATSDRVNYEQY

J gene: TRBJ2-1
V gene: TRBV7-6
CDR3 protein: ASSSSWGVNEQF

J gene: TRBJ1-1
V gene: TRBV9
CDR3 protein: ASRGGTDTEAF

J gene: TRBJ1-1
V gene: TRBV6-9
CDR3 protein: ASSLTFYEAF